Described below is a single TCR beta chain sequence and its context. Antigen: not known. A single record per CDR3 protein comes from TCRdb applying MiXCR to the RT-PCR reads. Of approximately 300,000 distinct CDR3 sequences listed, roughly 22% are singletons. The CDR3 sequence is 14 residues long. V dropped 6 bases and J dropped 4; count of bases not matched to a gene: 9. CDR1 and CDR2 from the germline V gene are SGHDT and YYEEEE. The entry originates in a study of response to subunit inactivated influenza vaccine. Broader study findings: Authors suggested seasonal influenza vaccinations each recruit few new T cells.

This chain connects TRBV5-6 to TRBJ2-5; 7 positions match TRBD1. Source: PBMCs from blood, taken approximately 22 months after vaccination. The receptor comes from a man aged 50-75 years who received an inactivated influenza vaccine. This chain's CDR3 is CASNTDRLVETQYF. As DNA, the CDR3 is TGTGCCAGCAACACGGACAGGCTTGTAGAGACCCAGTACTTC.